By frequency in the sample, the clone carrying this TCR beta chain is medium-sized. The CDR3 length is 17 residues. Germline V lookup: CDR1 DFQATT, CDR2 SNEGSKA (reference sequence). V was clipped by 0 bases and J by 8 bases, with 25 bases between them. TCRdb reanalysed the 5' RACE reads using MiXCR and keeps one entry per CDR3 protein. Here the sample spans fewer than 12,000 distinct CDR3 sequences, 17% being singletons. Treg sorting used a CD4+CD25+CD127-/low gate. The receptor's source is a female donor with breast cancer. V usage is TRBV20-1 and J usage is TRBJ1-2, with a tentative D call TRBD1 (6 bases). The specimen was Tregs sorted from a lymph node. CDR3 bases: TGCAGTGCTAGAGATCGGGGCAGGGGAGGATCAGGCTACGGCTACACCTTC. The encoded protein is CSARDRGRGGSGYGYTF.